The clone carrying this T cell receptor (beta chain) has a handful of counts. CDR1 SGHAT and CDR2 FQNNGV come from the germline V gene. Trimming pared 5 bases from V and 2 bases from J, leaving 27 bases between. The CDR3 loop spans 19 amino acids. This entry belongs to a study of CD8 T cells in ankylosing spondylitis. TCRdb reanalysed the 5' RACE reads using MiXCR and keeps one entry per CDR3 protein. Altogether some 87,000 distinct CDR3 sequences are present, roughly 8.8% being singletons, with the ten largest covering approximately 4.6%. This sequence was found in a male donor with ankylosing spondylitis or in good health (not recorded which). The sequenced sample consisted of blood, either unsorted or a sorted T cell fraction (not recorded which). The rearrangement links TRBV11-2 to TRBJ2-5, with D perhaps matching TRBD2 (7 bases). The CDR3 DNA reads TGTGCCAGCAGCGGACGAGGGATTGGTGGCGGGGGCCGTCAAGAGACCCAGTACTTC. Translating gives CASSGRGIGGGGRQETQYF.